These T cell receptor beta chains were read from a single sample in a study of radiotherapy plus CTLA-4 blockade in lung cancer. The assay was immunoSEQ multiplex PCR, and TCRdb's table has in-frame clones only and misses some. The sample holds approximately 40,000 clones, approximately 83% seen once. Sequences were derived from peripheral blood, sampled from a patient treated with radiotherapy plus ipilimumab. These receptor sequences come from a human donor with non-small cell lung cancer whose response to radiotherapy plus ipilimumab could not be evaluated. Both conserved end residues are part of each CDR3.

v_call,j_call,cdr3_aa
TRBV28,TRBJ2-1,CASSLDGLLNEQFF
TRBV7-9,TRBJ1-2,CASSLEQGGYTF
TRBV6-4,TRBJ2-1,CASSDSDLGWGYYNEQFF
TRBV5-1,TRBJ2-3,CASSGRLGTDTQYF
TRBV5-5,TRBJ1-1,CASSLTPNTEAFF
TRBV27,-,CASSLAGRDEQYF
TRBV5-1,TRBJ2-5,CASSYHTGGAEETQYF
TRBV4-1,TRBJ1-3,CASSQARLAGNTIYF
TRBV19,TRBJ2-2,CASTRANTGELFF
TRBV7-9,TRBJ2-7,CASSFGGVRSYEQYF
TRBV19,TRBJ2-3,CATLRTGGGAGSTQYF
TRBV25-1,TRBJ2-5,CASSAGTTQRTQYF
TRBV29-1,TRBJ2-7,CSIRDNSYEQYF
TRBV6-5,TRBJ1-5,CASQRGTGENQPQHF
TRBV5-1,TRBJ2-4,CASSFGSENIQYF
TRBV5-4,TRBJ2-5,CASSFSGLAGDGETQYF
TRBV10-3,TRBJ2-3,CAISERGDTQYF
TRBV28,TRBJ1-2,CASSTTGGNYGYTF
TRBV4-3,TRBJ1-2,CASSQDWDSWYGYTF
TRBV14,TRBJ2-1,CASSQDTGERVYEQFF
TRBV18,TRBJ2-5,CASSPRVGEAQETQYF
TRBV28,TRBJ2-7,CASSLQGQREQYF
TRBV7-2,TRBJ2-2,CASSPSSSGGQSRELFF
TRBV25-1,TRBJ1-4,CASSQPGTGGLSIEKLFF
TRBV4-2,TRBJ1-2,CASSQDRGQLYGYTF
TRBV5-1,TRBJ2-1,CASSLFSAGDEQFF
TRBV6-5,TRBJ2-6,CASSLLSGANVLTF
TRBV6-1,TRBJ2-7,CASSEVKGAWDEQYF
TRBV2,TRBJ1-1,CASSAREGNTEAFF
TRBV7-9,TRBJ2-5,CASSSSASGGQYF
TRBV10-3,TRBJ2-7,CAISESKGGTPAGEQYF
TRBV19,TRBJ1-1,CASSSVGTGGARPSEAFF
TRBV28,TRBJ1-5,CASSSGQGAQPQHF
TRBV21-1,TRBJ2-3,CASIEGTDTQYF
TRBV7-2,TRBJ1-5,CASSLEQGFAQHF
TRBV5-5,TRBJ2-7,CASSITGIAGDEQYF
TRBV10-2,TRBJ2-5,CASSGLAEMGTQYF
TRBV5-1,TRBJ1-3,CASSSSGGSGNTIYF
TRBV29-1,TRBJ1-2,CSVENSGGGYTF
TRBV7-2,TRBJ2-7,CASSRAGKRGVARGYEQYF
TRBV5-1,TRBJ2-3,CASSPTLLVDTQYF
TRBV2,TRBJ2-5,CASRPGQAQETQYF
TRBV7-8,TRBJ2-7,CASSLRIGQGRQYF
TRBV28,TRBJ2-7,CASSSGSSYEQYF
TRBV6-6,TRBJ1-4,CASRDRTTNEKLFF
TRBV5-1,TRBJ2-5,CASSLAREQETQYF
TRBV4-2,TRBJ2-5,CASSQDFWGGSGETQYF
TRBV27,TRBJ2-7,CASSKKSSYEQYF
TRBV15,TRBJ2-2,CATSRDGAEGAWTGELFF
TRBV5-4,TRBJ1-3,CASSWAGAGNTIYF